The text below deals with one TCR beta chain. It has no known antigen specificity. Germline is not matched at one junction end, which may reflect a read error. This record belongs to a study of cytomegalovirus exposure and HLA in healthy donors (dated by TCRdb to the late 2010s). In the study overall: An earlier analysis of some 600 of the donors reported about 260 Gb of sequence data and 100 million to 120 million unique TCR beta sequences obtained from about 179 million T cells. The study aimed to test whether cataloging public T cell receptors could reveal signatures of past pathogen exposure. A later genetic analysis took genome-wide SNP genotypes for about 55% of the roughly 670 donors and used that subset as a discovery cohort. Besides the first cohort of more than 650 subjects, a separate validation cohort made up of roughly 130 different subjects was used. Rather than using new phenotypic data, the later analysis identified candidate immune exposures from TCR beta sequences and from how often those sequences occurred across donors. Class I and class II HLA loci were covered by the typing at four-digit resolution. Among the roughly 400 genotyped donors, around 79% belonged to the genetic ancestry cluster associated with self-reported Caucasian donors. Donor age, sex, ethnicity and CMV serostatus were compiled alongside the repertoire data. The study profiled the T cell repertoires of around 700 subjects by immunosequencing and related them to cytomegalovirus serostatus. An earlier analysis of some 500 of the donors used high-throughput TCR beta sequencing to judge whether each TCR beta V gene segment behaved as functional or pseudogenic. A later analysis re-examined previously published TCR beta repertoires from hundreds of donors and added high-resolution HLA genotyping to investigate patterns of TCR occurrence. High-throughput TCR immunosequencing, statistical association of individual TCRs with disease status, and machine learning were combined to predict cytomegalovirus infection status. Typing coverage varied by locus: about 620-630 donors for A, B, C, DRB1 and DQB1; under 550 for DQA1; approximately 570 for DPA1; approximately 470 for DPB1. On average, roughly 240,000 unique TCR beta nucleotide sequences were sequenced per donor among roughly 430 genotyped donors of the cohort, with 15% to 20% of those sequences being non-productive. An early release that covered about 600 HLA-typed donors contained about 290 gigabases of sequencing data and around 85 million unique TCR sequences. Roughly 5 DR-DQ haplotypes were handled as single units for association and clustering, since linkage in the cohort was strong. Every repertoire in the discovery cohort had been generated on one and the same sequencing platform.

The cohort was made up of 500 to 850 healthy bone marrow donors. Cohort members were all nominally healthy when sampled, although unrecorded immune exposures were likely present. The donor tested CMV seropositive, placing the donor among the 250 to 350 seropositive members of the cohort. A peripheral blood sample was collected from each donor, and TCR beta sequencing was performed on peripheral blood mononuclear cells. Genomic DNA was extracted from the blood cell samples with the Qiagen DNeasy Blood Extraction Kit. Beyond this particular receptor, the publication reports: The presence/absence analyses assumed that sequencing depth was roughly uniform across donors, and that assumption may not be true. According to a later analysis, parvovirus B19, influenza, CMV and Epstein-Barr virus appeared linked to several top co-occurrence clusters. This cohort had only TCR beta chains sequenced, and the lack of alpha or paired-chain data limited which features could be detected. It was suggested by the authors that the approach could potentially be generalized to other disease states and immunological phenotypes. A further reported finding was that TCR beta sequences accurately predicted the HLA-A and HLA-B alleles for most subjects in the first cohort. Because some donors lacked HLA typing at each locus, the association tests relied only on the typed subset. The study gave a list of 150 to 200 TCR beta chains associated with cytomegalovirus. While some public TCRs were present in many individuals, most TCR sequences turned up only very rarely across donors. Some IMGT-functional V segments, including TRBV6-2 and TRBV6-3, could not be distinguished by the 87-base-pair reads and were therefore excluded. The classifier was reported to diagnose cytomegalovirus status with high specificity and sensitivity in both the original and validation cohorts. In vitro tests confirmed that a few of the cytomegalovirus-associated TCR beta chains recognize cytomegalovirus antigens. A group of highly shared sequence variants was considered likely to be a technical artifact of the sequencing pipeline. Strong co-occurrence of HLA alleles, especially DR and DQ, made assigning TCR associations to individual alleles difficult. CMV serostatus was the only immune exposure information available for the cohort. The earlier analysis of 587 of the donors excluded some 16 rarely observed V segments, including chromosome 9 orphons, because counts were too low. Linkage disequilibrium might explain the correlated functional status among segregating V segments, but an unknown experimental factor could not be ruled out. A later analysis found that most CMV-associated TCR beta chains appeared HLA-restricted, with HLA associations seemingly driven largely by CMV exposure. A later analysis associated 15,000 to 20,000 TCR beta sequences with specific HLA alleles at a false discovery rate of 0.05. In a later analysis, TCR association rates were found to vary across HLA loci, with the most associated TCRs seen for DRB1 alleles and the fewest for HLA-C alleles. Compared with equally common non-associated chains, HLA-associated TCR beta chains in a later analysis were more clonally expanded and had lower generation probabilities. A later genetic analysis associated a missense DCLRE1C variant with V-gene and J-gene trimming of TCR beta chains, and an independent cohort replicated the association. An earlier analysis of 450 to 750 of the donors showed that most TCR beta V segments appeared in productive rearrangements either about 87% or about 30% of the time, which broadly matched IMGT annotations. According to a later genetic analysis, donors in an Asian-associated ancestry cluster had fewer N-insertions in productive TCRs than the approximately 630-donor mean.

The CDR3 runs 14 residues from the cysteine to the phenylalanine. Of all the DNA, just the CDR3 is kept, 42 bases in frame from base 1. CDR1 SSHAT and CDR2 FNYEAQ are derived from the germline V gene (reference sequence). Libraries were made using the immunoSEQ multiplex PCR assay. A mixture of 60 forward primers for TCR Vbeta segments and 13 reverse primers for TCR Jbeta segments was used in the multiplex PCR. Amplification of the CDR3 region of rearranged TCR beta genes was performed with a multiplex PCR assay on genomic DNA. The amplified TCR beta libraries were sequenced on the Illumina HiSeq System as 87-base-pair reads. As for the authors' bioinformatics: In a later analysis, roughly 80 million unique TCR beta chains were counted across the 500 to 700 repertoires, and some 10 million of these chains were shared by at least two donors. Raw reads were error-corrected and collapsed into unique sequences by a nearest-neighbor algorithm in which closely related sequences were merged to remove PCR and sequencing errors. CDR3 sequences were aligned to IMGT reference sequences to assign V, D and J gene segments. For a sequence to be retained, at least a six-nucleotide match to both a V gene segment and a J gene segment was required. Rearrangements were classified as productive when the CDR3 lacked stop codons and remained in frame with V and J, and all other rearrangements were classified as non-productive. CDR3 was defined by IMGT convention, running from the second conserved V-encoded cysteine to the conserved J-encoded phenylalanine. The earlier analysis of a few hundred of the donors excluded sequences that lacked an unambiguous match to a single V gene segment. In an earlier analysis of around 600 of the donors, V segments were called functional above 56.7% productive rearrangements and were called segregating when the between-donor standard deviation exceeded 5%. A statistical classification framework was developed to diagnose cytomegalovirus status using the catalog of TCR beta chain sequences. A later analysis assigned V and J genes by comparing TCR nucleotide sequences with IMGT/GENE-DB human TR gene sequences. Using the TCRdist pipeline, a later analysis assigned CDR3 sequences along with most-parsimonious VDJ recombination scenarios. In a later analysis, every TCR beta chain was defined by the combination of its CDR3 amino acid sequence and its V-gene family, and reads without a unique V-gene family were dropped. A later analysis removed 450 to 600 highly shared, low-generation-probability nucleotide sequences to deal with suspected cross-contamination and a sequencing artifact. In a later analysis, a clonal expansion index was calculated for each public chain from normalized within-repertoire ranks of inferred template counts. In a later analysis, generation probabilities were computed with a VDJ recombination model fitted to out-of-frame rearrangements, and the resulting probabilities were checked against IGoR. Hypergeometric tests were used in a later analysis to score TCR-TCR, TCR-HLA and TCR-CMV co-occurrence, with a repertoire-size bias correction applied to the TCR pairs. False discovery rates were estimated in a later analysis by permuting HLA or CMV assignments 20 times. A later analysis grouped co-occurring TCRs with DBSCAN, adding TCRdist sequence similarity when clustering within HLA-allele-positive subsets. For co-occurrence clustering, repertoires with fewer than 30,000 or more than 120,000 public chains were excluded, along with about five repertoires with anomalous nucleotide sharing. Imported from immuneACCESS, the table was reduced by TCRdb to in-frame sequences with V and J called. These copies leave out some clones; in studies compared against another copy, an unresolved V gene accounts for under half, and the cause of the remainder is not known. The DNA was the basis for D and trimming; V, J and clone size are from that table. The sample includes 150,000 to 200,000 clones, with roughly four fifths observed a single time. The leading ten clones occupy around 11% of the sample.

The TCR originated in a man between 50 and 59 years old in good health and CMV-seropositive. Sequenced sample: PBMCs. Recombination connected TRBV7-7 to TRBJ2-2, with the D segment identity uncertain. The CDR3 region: CASSLEPEAGELFF. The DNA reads TGTGCTAGCAGCTTAGAACCCGAGGCCGGGGAGCTGTTTTTT.